Sequencing of this T cell receptor beta chain was carried out in a study of blood T cell repertoires in COVID-19. From germline, CDR1 is LNHDA and CDR2 SQIVND (reference sequence). The CDR3 runs 15 residues. The V end was cut by 3 bases, the J end by 4 bases, with 16 bases between. In terms of age and location, participants ranged from about 18 to 89 years and lived in approximately 24 US areas. Original handling: Reference gene primers were amplified, and this amplification served to estimate nucleated cell counts. The repertoire was sequenced with immunoSEQ multiplex PCR; TCRdb's copy has only in-frame clones and lacks some. V and J calls and clone size come straight from that table; D and trimming were deduced from the DNA. The data show 140,000 to 150,000 clones, with around 84% seen just once and 5% to 7% held by the top ten.

Specimen: PBMCs or T cells enriched from blood (not recorded which). The source is a woman aged 50 to 65 who had been exposed to COVID-19. The chain recombines TRBV19 with TRBJ2-7; D is perhaps TRBD2 (6 bases). The DNA of the CDR3 is TGTGCCAGTAGTATTTCGGGAGTCGCCCTATACGAGCAGTACTTC. As protein: CASSISGVALYEQYF.